This T cell receptor (beta chain) is from a study of T-cell reconstitution after alpha-beta-depleted transplantation in children. General observations from the study: T-cell counts and diversity were attributed mostly to newly produced T cells one year after transplant.

A library of TCRbeta sequences, prepared with unique molecular identifiers, was generated. TCRdb processed the PCR reads anew with MiXCR; each CDR3 protein has one entry. Of about 980,000 distinct CDR3 sequences in the sample, 25% to 30% were seen once. The germline CDR1 and CDR2 sequences are SGHVS and FNYEAQ. The V gene end was trimmed by 3 bases and the J gene end by 4 bases; junction bases not matched to a gene: 14. The CDR3 is 17 amino acids. Regarding this clonotype: Its antigen is unknown.

The input for sequencing was PBMCs, mostly from graft donor cells, taken 360 days after TCRalphabeta/CD19-depleted stem cell transplant. The rearrangement uses TRBV7-6 and TRBJ2-5; 7 bases align to TRBD1. The origin of this receptor is a boy under three years old who had a stem cell transplant for SCID, so the T cells may come from the graft donor. The CDR3 protein is CASSFRKGAGFGETQYF. As DNA, the CDR3 is TGTGCCAGCAGCTTCCGGAAGGGGGCGGGTTTCGGAGAGACCCAGTACTTC.